The T cell receptor (beta chain) under discussion was sequenced for a study of type 1 regulatory T cells. Whole-study context: T-allo10 is a Tr1-enriched, alloantigen-specific CD4 T cell product made in vitro.

CDR1 is DFQATT, CDR2 SNEGSKA, per germline (reference sequence). The CDR3 extends over 14 amino acids. Trimming left V 5 bases short and J 6 bases short, with 17 bases between. Only a few counts were recorded for this clonotype. Its antigen is undetermined. Whole-study findings and limits: Type 1 regulatory T cells had a more restricted TCR repertoire than non-type 1 regulatory T cells.

TCRdb used MiXCR to reprocess the reads, holding one entry per CDR3 protein. The sample has tens of thousands of distinct CDR3 sequences, roughly 49% seen once. The rearrangement uses TRBV20-1 and TRBJ1-5; D may be TRBD1 (6 bases). The source material was cultured non-Tr1 T cells, either the whole culture or a sorted T cell fraction (not recorded which). The TCR was taken from a human donor in good health. CDR3 region: CSAVDRIVGQPQHF. CDR3 DNA: TGCAGTGCTGTTGACAGGATAGTGGGTCAGCCCCAGCATTTT.